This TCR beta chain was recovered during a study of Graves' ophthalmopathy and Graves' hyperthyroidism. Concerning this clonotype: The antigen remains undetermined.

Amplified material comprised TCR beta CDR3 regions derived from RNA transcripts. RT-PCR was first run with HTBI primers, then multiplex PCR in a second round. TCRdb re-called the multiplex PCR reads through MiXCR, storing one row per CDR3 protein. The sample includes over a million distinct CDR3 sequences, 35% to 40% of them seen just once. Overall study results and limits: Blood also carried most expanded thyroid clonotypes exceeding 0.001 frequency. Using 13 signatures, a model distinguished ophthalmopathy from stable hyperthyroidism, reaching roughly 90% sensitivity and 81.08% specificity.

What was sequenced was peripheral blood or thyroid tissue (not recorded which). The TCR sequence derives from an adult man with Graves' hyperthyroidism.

CDR3 in amino acids: CASSPSPSRVNEQFF. In DNA form, the CDR3 reads TGTGCCAGCAGCCCCAGCCCGTCTAGGGTCAATGAGCAGTTCTTC. V and J are TRBV9 and TRBJ2-1; D is uncertain. V lost 4 bases, J lost 6 bases, and 17 bases lay in between. From germline, CDR1 is SGDLS and CDR2 YYNGEE. The CDR3 has 15 amino acids.